The 23 T cell receptor beta chains reported below all come from one sample, sequenced in a study of blood T cell repertoires in COVID-19. Libraries were prepared by immunoSEQ multiplex PCR; TCRdb keeps only in-frame clonotypes and omits some of them. The profile covers 55,000 to 70,000 clones, with 87% appearing a single time and 22% taken by the ten largest. Specimen: peripheral blood. Receptor source: a woman at least 80 years old with COVID-19, enrolled during active disease.

As regards this clone: At one of its ends the junction is not consistent with the germline gene, which may arise from a read error. The V gene is TRBV6-1, the J gene TRBJ1-1, with 7 bases lining up with TRBD1. This CDR3 is 13 amino acids long. Germline V gene sequence: CDR1 MNHNS, CDR2 SASEGT. CDR3 DNA: TGTGCCAGCGGTGATCAAGGGGACAGAGAAGCTTTCTTT. It codes for CASGDQGDREAFF.

The rearrangement uses TRBV2 and TRBJ1-6, with a weak D call TRBD1 (5 bases). The CDR3 contains 16 residues. From germline, CDR1 is SNHLY and CDR2 FYNNEI. Trimming left V 3 bases short and J 6 bases short, with 15 bases between. DNA for the CDR3: TGTGCCAGCAGTGATGCCCGGGGGGGTCTTAATTCACCCCTCCACTTT. It is translated as CASSDARGGLNSPLHF.

The CDR3 is CASKDRGGSPLHF. The CDR3 nucleotides read TGTGCCAGCAAGGACAGGGGTGGTTCACCCCTCCACTTT. The rearrangement links TRBV27 to TRBJ1-6, with TRBD1 identical over 9 bases. The length of the CDR3 is 13 residues. Germline V gives CDR1 MNHEY, CDR2 SMNVEV (reference sequence). The V and J ends lost 7 bases and 9 bases, in that order; junction bases with no gene match: 4.

The V call is TRBV27, the J call TRBJ1-5, with D maybe TRBD1 (5 bases). Germline V gene sequence: CDR1 MNHEY, CDR2 SMNVEV (reference sequence). This CDR3 is built from 16 residues. Trimming removed 0 bases from V and 3 bases from J, with 12 bases in between. CDR3 DNA: TGTGCCAGCAGTTTATCTGGGCAGGGTTCCAATCAGCCCCAGCATTTT. As protein: CASSLSGQGSNQPQHF.

This sequence joins TRBV30 and TRBJ1-3, with 9 bases fitting TRBD1. This CDR3 has 16 amino acids. Germline V gives CDR1 GTSNPN, CDR2 SVGIG (reference sequence). With 5 bases clipped from V and 0 bases from J, the junction kept 8 bases outside the gene matches. The CDR3 DNA follows: TGTGCCTGGGTGGGGGGGACAGGGTCCTCTGGAAACACCATATATTTT. This codes for CAWVGGTGSSGNTIYF.

The V call is TRBV3-1 (or the pseudogene TRBV3-2), the J call TRBJ2-2; the D gene is possibly TRBD1 (6 bases). The ends were cut back, 4 bases at V and 4 bases at J, with 10 bases in the middle. CDR1 LGHDT and CDR2 YNNKEL come from the germline V gene (reference sequence). This CDR3 is 14 amino acids long. CDR3 in amino acids: CASSLGQFTGELFF. The CDR3 DNA is TGTGCCAGCAGCCTCGGACAGTTCACCGGGGAGCTGTTTTTT.

This clone was seen once. The chain carries TRBV5-4 and TRBJ1-4; 7 bases match TRBD1. Unmatched junction bases numbered 7, after V lost 0 bases and J lost 5 bases. This CDR3 is built from 16 residues. Germline assignment: CDR1 SGHNT and CDR2 YYREEE (reference sequence). DNA for the CDR3: TGTGCCAGCAGCTTGGGAGGGGGCGGATCAAATGAAAAACTGTTTTTT. This gives the protein CASSLGGGGSNEKLFF.

The gene calls are TRBV5-1 and TRBJ2-7; TRBD1 agrees at 9 bases. The CDR3 totals 15 residues. Per germline, CDR1 SGHRS and CDR2 YFSETQ. The V and J ends lost 2 bases and 6 bases, in that order; junction bases with no gene match: 9. The CDR3, as DNA: TGCGCCAGCAGCTTAACCGGGACAGGGAATCTCGAGCAGTACTTC. It translates to CASSLTGTGNLEQYF.

The chain has TRBV3-1 (or the pseudogene TRBV3-2) and TRBJ1-2, with 9 bases identical to TRBD1. With 8 bases clipped from V and 8 bases from J, the junction kept 6 bases outside the gene matches. Germline V gives CDR1 LGHDT, CDR2 YNNKEL (reference sequence). The CDR3 totals 12 residues. Here the CDR3 DNA reads TGTGCCAGCGCACAGGGGGCGGCGGGCTACACCTTC. Translation: CASAQGAAGYTF.

V usage is TRBV19 and J usage is TRBJ1-2, with 7 positions matching TRBD1. The length of the CDR3 is 13 residues. The ends lost 3 bases at V and 8 bases at J; junction bases unmatched: 6. In germline, CDR1 is LNHDA, CDR2 SQIVND (reference sequence). The CDR3 DNA reads as TGTGCCAGTAGTATTGAACAGGGGAGAGGCTACACCTTC. This encodes CASSIEQGRGYTF.

This clone turned up a few times. The V call is TRBV9, the J call TRBJ2-6; possibly TRBD1 for D (6 bases). Germline V gene data show CDR1 as SGDLS and CDR2 as YYNGEE. V lost 4 bases and J 4 bases, leaving 15 bases between the germline ends. This CDR3 has 16 amino acids. CDR3 region: CASSLGAQSGANVLTF. CDR3 sequence (DNA): TGTGCCAGCAGCTTGGGGGCACAGAGCGGGGCCAACGTCCTGACTTTC.

The chain links TRBV24-1 to TRBJ2-1; 10 bases align to TRBD2. Per germline, CDR1 KGHDR and CDR2 SFDVKD. Trimming cost V 3 bases and J 4 bases; bases outside gene matches: 2. The CDR3 has 15 amino acids. This CDR3 is CATSDASGGYNEQFF. The CDR3 bases are TGTGCCACCAGTGATGCTAGCGGGGGTTACAATGAGCAGTTCTTC.

This clone was picked up a small number of times. The chain couples TRBV15 to TRBJ2-5, with TRBD2 matching over 7 bases. The CDR3 contains 15 residues. The germline CDR1 and CDR2 sequences are LNHNV and YYDKDF (reference sequence). After removal of 1 base from V and 5 bases from J, the junction contained 7 bases not matched to a gene. The CDR3 reads CATSRGPMRGETQYF. The CDR3 region has the DNA TGTGCCACCAGCAGAGGTCCTATGCGGGGGGAGACCCAGTACTTC.

The chain is built from TRBV25-1 and TRBJ1-1; D remains ambiguous. Germline loops: CDR1 MGHDK, CDR2 SYGVNS. This CDR3 has 14 residues. The ends were cut back, 5 bases at V and 4 bases at J, with 14 bases in the middle. CDR3 protein: CASSSRGLGTEAFF. The CDR3 DNA reads TGTGCCAGCAGTAGCAGAGGGCTGGGCACTGAAGCTTTCTTT.

V gene TRBV24-1 combines with J gene TRBJ2-7, with 8 bases lining up with TRBD2. There are 13 residues in the CDR3. The V gene's germline CDR1 is KGHDR and CDR2 SFDVKD. Germline trimming cut 8 bases from V and 0 bases from J; bases unmatched to any gene: 2. As DNA, the CDR3 is TGTGCCACCAAGCGGGGGAGCTCCTACGAGCAGTACTTC. This codes for CATKRGSSYEQYF.

The chain recombines TRBV27 with TRBJ2-1, with D possibly TRBD2 on 6 matching bases. Trimming pared 5 bases from V and 3 bases from J, leaving 17 bases between. The CDR3 length is 16 residues. CDR1 MNHEY and CDR2 SMNVEV come from the germline V gene (reference sequence). In DNA, the CDR3 is TGTGCCAGCAGTCCTCGCGGAGGGCAGGGCTACAATGAGCAGTTCTTC. It is translated as CASSPRGGQGYNEQFF.

The chain joins TRBV12-3 or TRBV12-4 to TRBJ2-5; the D is unclear. This CDR3 comprises 13 residues. V was shortened by 6 bases and J by 3 bases, with 11 bases between the two germline ends. CDR3 residues: CASSKDFKETQYF. The DNA of the CDR3 is TGTGCCAGCAGCAAAGACTTTAAAGAGACCCAGTACTTC.

V and J are TRBV6-5 and TRBJ1-1; 7 bases line up with TRBD1. Germline trimming cut 6 bases from V and 5 bases from J; bases unmatched to any gene: 12. Germline V CDR1 and CDR2: MNHEY, SVGAGI. CDR3 length equals 15 residues. CDR3 sequence (DNA): TGTGCCAGCAGAAATCGACAGGGTTCGGGAACTGAAGCTTTCTTT. It encodes CASRNRQGSGTEAFF.

The sample holds one count of this clone. This chain links TRBV29-1 with TRBJ2-3, with D possibly matching TRBD1 (5 bases). Trimming took off 6 bases at V and 6 bases at J, with 16 bases between the two ends. The germline CDR1 and CDR2 sequences are SQVTM and ANQGSEA. The CDR3 consists of 13 residues. The CDR3 loop is CSVPGALGDTQYF. In nucleotides, the CDR3 is TGCAGCGTCCCTGGGGCGTTAGGCGATACGCAGTATTTT.

The rearrangement joins TRBV7-8 to TRBJ1-2; 10 bases align to TRBD1. Germline CDR1 and CDR2: SGHVS and FQNEAQ. Trimming removed 1 base from V and 8 bases from J; junction bases left unmatched: 4. The CDR3 extends over 14 amino acids. The chain's CDR3 is CASSLGQGAFGYTF. The CDR3 nucleotides are TGTGCCAGCAGCTTAGGACAGGGGGCGTTCGGCTACACCTTC.

The V and J genes are TRBV6-5 and TRBJ2-6; D might be TRBD2 (5 bases). In germline, CDR1 is MNHEY, CDR2 SVGAGI. V lost 2 bases and J lost 0, with 5 bases in between. The CDR3 extends over 15 amino acids. Here the CDR3 reads CASSYGGSGANVLTF. The CDR3 region has the DNA TGTGCCAGCAGTTACGGAGGCTCTGGGGCCAACGTCCTGACTTTC.

This clone occurred once. The V and J genes are TRBV7-2 and TRBJ2-1; 11 nucleotides agree with TRBD2. The CDR3 runs to 15 residues. The V gene's germline CDR1 is SGHTA and CDR2 FQGNSA. Trimming took 1 base from V and 9 from J; bases not matched to a gene: 5. DNA for the CDR3: TGTGCCAGCAGCTTAGTTAGCGGGGGGGCCAGTGAGCAGTTCTTC. Its translation is CASSLVSGGASEQFF.

The chain recombines TRBV5-6 with TRBJ1-3; D might be TRBD1 (6 bases). CDR3 length: 14 amino acids. The germline CDR1 and CDR2 sequences are SGHDT and YYEEEE. The V and J ends lost 5 bases and 7 bases respectively, with 16 bases between them. Here the CDR3 reads CASRGTGLTNTIYF. The DNA for the CDR3 is TGTGCCAGCAGGGGTACAGGGTTAACGAACACCATATATTTT.